The rows below give T cell receptor beta chains drawn from one sample of a study of blood T cell repertoires in COVID-19. TCRdb's table, derived via immunoSEQ multiplex PCR, lists solely in-frame clones and lacks some. This sample yields approximately 230,000 clones, of which about 90% are seen a single time; under 4% belongs to the top ten. Source material: peripheral blood. Source of these receptors: a man in his late teens or twenties with active or convalescent COVID-19. The CDR3 runs from the conserved cysteine through the conserved F or W. D genes are given only for firm matches. Clone size appears in some rows only: once, few, many, or a class for an expanded clone.

>TRBJ2-3|TRBV5-4|NA|NA
TGTGCCAGCAGCCAGAGCGGTCGGTCCCCCACAGATACGCAGTATTTT
CASSQSGRSPTDTQYF
>TRBJ2-1|TRBV29-1|TRBD2|NA
TGCAGCGTTGATGCTAGCGGTACCTACAATGAGCAGTTCTTC
CSVDASGTYNEQFF
>TRBJ2-7|TRBV3-1/TRBV3-2|TRBD2|NA
TGTGCCAGCAGCCCCGGACTAGCGGGAAGATTCTCCTACGAGCAGTACTTC
CASSPGLAGRFSYEQYF
>TRBJ2-3|TRBV4-1|NA|NA
TGCGCCAGCAGCCAAGACAGGGAAGGCACAGATACGCAGTATTTT
CASSQDREGTDTQYF
>TRBJ1-1|TRBV27|NA|few
TGTGCCAGCAGTTTATTCGGGGACACTGAAGCTTTCTTT
CASSLFGDTEAFF
>TRBJ1-3|TRBV9|TRBD1|NA
TGTGCCAGCAGCCCGTGGGACAGGGTAACTGGAAACACCATATATTTT
CASSPWDRVTGNTIYF
>TRBJ1-1|TRBV27|NA|NA
TGTGCCAGCAGCCGTGGACGGGGGACTGAAGCTTTCTTT
CASSRGRGTEAFF
>TRBJ2-1|TRBV19|TRBD2|once
TGTGCCAGTAGTATAGATCGGGGGGGGCTCGGGCAGTTCTTC
CASSIDRGGLGQFF
>TRBJ1-3|TRBV3-1/TRBV3-2|NA|NA
TGTGCCAGCAGCCAAGATAATGGGGGGAGGTACGGAAACACCATATATTTT
CASSQDNGGRYGNTIYF
>TRBJ1-3|TRBV6-5|TRBD1|NA
TGTGCCAGCAGTCGGACAGGACGAGGAAACACCATATATTTT
CASSRTGRGNTIYF
>TRBJ2-7|TRBV19|TRBD2|NA
TGTGCCAGTAGTGCGGGACTAGCGGACTACGAGCAGTACTTC
CASSAGLADYEQYF
>TRBJ2-1|TRBV28|NA|once
TGTGCCAGCCTCCATCCTCGGAGAGGGTCCTACAATGAGCAGTTCTTC
CASLHPRRGSYNEQFF
>TRBJ1-3|TRBV7-8|NA|NA
TGTGCCAGCAGCTTAGGGACAGTTCGAGGAAACACCATATATTTT
CASSLGTVRGNTIYF
>TRBJ2-7|TRBV28|NA|NA
TGTGCCAGCAGCTTACCTACAGCAACCTACGAGCAGTACTTC
CASSLPTATYEQYF
>TRBJ2-7|TRBV28|NA|NA
TGTGCCAGCAGTTTAAGGGCGGTCAGGGCCTCCTACGAGCAGTACTTC
CASSLRAVRASYEQYF
>TRBJ1-1|TRBV7-8|TRBD1|NA
TGTGCCAGCAGCTTGCTGGAGGGGGCAGGCACTGAAGCTTTCTTT
CASSLLEGAGTEAFF
>TRBJ1-1|TRBV11-1|NA|once
TGTGCCAGCAGCCTGGCGGGACTACAACTAGAAGCTTTCTTT
CASSLAGLQLEAFF
>TRBJ1-1|TRBV10-3|TRBD1|NA
TGTGCCATCAGTGGGACAGGGGGGCCCACTGAAGCTTTCTTT
CAISGTGGPTEAFF
>TRBJ2-3|TRBV29-1|NA|NA
TGCAGCGTTGAATGGCGGTTCCCAGATACGCAGTATTTT
CSVEWRFPDTQYF
>TRBJ2-3|TRBV4-1|NA|NA
TGCGCCAGCAGCCAAGACGAACGGGATTTCACAGATACGCAGTATTTT
CASSQDERDFTDTQYF
>TRBJ1-2|TRBV6-2/TRBV6-3|TRBD1|few
TGTGCCAGCAGTTACGGTGGGACAGGGGACTATGGCTACACCTTC
CASSYGGTGDYGYTF
>TRBJ2-7|TRBV7-2|TRBD2|NA
TGTGCCAGCAGCACGGGACTAGGAAACTACGAGCAGTACTTC
CASSTGLGNYEQYF
>TRBJ1-5|TRBV24-1|NA|few
TGTGCCACCAGTGATTCTCGGGGGGCGCGTCAGCCCCAGCATTTT
CATSDSRGARQPQHF
>TRBJ2-6|TRBV4-3|NA|NA
TGCGCCAGCAGCCCGAGGAGTAACGGGGCCAACGTCCTGACTTTC
CASSPRSNGANVLTF
>TRBJ1-4|TRBV7-7|NA|NA
TGTGCCAGCAGCCAAGGAGTGGGTGAAAAACTGTTTTTT
CASSQGVGEKLFF
>TRBJ1-2|TRBV10-3|TRBD1|NA
TGTGCCATCAGCGAACAGGGGTACTATGGCTACACCTTC
CAISEQGYYGYTF
>TRBJ2-7|TRBV2|NA|once
TGTGCCAGCAGTGAAGAAGGAGAACAGTACTTC
CASSEEGEQYF
>TRBJ1-1|TRBV28|NA|NA
TGTGCCAGCAGTTTGAGAAACACTGAAGCTTTCTTT
CASSLRNTEAFF
>TRBJ2-7|TRBV9|TRBD2|NA
TGTGCCAGCACCCTGGGGGGGGAAGGGCCCTACGAGCAGTACTTC
CASTLGGEGPYEQYF
>TRBJ1-1|TRBV7-2|NA|NA
TGTGCCAGCAGTTTGTTACCAGGGGACACTGAAGCTTTCTTT
CASSLLPGDTEAFF
>TRBJ2-7|TRBV7-2|TRBD2|NA
TGTGCCAGCAGCTTACGGCGGGAGATTCCCCCGTACTTC
CASSLRREIPPYF
>TRBJ2-7|TRBV5-6|NA|NA
TGTGCCAGCAGCCCCGAGACAACAGGGCCCTACGAGCAGTACTTC
CASSPETTGPYEQYF
>TRBJ2-3|TRBV6-5|TRBD2|NA
TGTGCCAGCAGTAGGCGGGGGGGCGAAGATACGCAGTATTTT
CASSRRGGEDTQYF
>TRBJ2-1|TRBV7-6|NA|NA
TGTGCCAGCAGCCGAGGACAGAGCTCCTACAATGAGCAGTTCTTC
CASSRGQSSYNEQFF
>TRBJ1-1|TRBV7-3|NA|NA
TGTGCCAGCAGTGATACGACAGGTGAGAACACTGAAGCTTTCTTT
CASSDTTGENTEAFF
>TRBJ1-4|TRBV21-1|NA|NA
TGTGCCAGCAGCAAATCGGCCAGGGCAGGGGAAAAACTGTTTTTT
CASSKSARAGEKLFF
>TRBJ2-5|TRBV6-2/TRBV6-3|NA|NA
TGTGCCAGCAGTTATCCCGGGGAGACCCAGTACTTC
CASSYPGETQYF
>TRBJ2-1|TRBV7-2|TRBD2|NA
TGTGCCAGCAGCTTCCTTTGGGAGGGAGGCTATGAGCAGTTCTTC
CASSFLWEGGYEQFF
>TRBJ2-5|TRBV4-3|NA|NA
TGCGCCAGCAGCCAAGCGGCAGGGGTAGGGGAGACCCAGTACTTC
CASSQAAGVGETQYF
>TRBJ2-7|TRBV28|NA|NA
TGTGCCAGCAGCCCACGACCCCCAGACAGGCCGCAGTACTTC
CASSPRPPDRPQYF
>TRBJ1-2|TRBV18|TRBD1|NA
TGTGCCAGCTCACCTGGACAGGGTCGAGGCTACACCTTC
CASSPGQGRGYTF
>TRBJ1-3|TRBV4-2|NA|NA
TGTGCCAGCAGCCAACTCCAAGGGGCTGGAAACACCATATATTTT
CASSQLQGAGNTIYF
>TRBJ2-5|TRBV7-8|TRBD2|NA
TGTGCCAGCAGCCGGACTAGCGGGAGTTTAGAGACCCAGTACTTC
CASSRTSGSLETQYF
>TRBJ1-2|TRBV30|NA|NA
TGTGCCTGTTCCGAGGCGGGCGCCCATGGCTACACCTTC
CACSEAGAHGYTF
>TRBJ2-3|TRBV7-9|TRBD2|NA
TGTGCCAGCCGGGCGGGGGGCACAGATACGCAGTATTTT
CASRAGGTDTQYF
>TRBJ2-4|TRBV7-2|NA|NA
TGTGCCAGCAGCCCGCGGGCTATAGCCAAAAACATTCAGTACTTC
CASSPRAIAKNIQYF
>TRBJ1-4|TRBV27|NA|few
TGTGCCAGCAGTTTATCAGTCCTCCCCGGGGAAAAACTGTTTTTT
CASSLSVLPGEKLFF
>TRBJ1-6|TRBV6-6|TRBD1|NA
TGTGCCAGCAGGGGGCCCCGGGACAGGGGTAATTCACCCCTCCACTTT
CASRGPRDRGNSPLHF
>TRBJ2-2|TRBV6-2/TRBV6-3|NA|NA
TGTGCCAGCAGCTCCGAAGGGGATTATCCCGGGGAGCTGTTTTTT
CASSSEGDYPGELFF
>TRBJ2-1|TRBV7-8|NA|few
TGTGCCAGCAGCCCAGGGCCATACAATGAGCAGTTCTTC
CASSPGPYNEQFF
>TRBJ2-7|TRBV28|TRBD1|NA
TGTGCCAGCAGTTTACCGGGACAGGGGGTCGCCTACGAGCAGTACTTC
CASSLPGQGVAYEQYF
>TRBJ2-5|TRBV28|NA|NA
TGTGCCAGCAGTTCCCCTACGACAGGAGAGACCCAGTACTTC
CASSSPTTGETQYF
>TRBJ2-7|TRBV7-2|NA|once
TGTGCCAGCAGCTTATTAGGAGGGAACTACGAGCAGTACTTC
CASSLLGGNYEQYF
>TRBJ1-1|TRBV3-1/TRBV3-2|NA|NA
TGTGCCAGCAGCCAAGATGTGGCAGGTATTATTGAAGCTTTCTTT
CASSQDVAGIIEAFF
>TRBJ2-3|TRBV15|TRBD2|NA
TGTGCCACCAGCAGAGTCCTCGGGGGGGGGACAGATACGCAGTATTTT
CATSRVLGGGTDTQYF
>TRBJ1-2|TRBV9|TRBD1|NA
TGTGCCAGCAGCGGGGGACAGGGAGGCGGCTACACCTTC
CASSGGQGGGYTF
>TRBJ1-1|TRBV27|NA|NA
TGTGCCAGCAGTTTAGGGAGTAAGACTGAAGCTTTCTTT
CASSLGSKTEAFF
>TRBJ2-7|TRBV27|TRBD1|NA
TGTGCCAGCAGTTACGGGACAGGGAAATACGAGCAGTACTTC
CASSYGTGKYEQYF
>TRBJ1-1|TRBV29-1|NA|NA
TGCAGCGTTGTTTTACAGGGAAACACTGAAGCTTTCTTT
CSVVLQGNTEAFF
>TRBJ2-7|TRBV29-1|TRBD2|NA
TGCAGCGTAAGCCTCGCGGGACTAGGAAGATCCTACGAGCAGTACTTC
CSVSLAGLGRSYEQYF